The present T cell receptor beta chain was sequenced within a study of blood T cell repertoires in COVID-19. About the study: The samples span acute and convalescent COVID-19 from the United States, Italy and Spain. From T cells, B-cell-depleted T cells, or PBMCs came the material, which was cDNA or gDNA.

Trimming pared 3 bases from V and 0 bases from J, leaving 9 bases between. CDR1 SGDLS and CDR2 YYNGEE come from the germline V gene. The CDR3 length is 14 residues. As handled by the study authors: Counts of nucleated cells, estimated from reference gene primer amplification, were obtained. Libraries were prepared by immunoSEQ multiplex PCR; TCRdb keeps only in-frame clonotypes and omits some of them. From that table come the V and J calls and clone size; the DNA was used to work out D and trimming. The sample carries some 170,000 clones, more than 75% recorded once. The chain is built from TRBV9 and TRBJ2-5, with D possibly being TRBD1 (5 bases). The receptor was derived from a woman in her 50s with active or convalescent COVID-19. The specimen was peripheral blood. This chain's CDR3 is CASSAQGYQETQYF. Written as DNA, the CDR3 is TGTGCCAGCAGCGCCCAGGGATACCAAGAGACCCAGTACTTC.